This TCR beta chain is from a study of shared clonotypes between healthy human individuals. Assay used: immunoSEQ multiplex PCR; TCRdb lists only in-frame clones, some missing. The data contain some 1,100,000 clones, around 78% of them singletons. Sequences were obtained from memory CD4+ T cells from PBMCs. Documented subset: CD45RA-negative fraction. This receptor was taken from a young man in good health. Some clones in this sample may be carry-over from other donors' samples.

The DNA of the CDR3 is TGCAGCGTTGAAGGCGGGGCCCAGGGTCGGGACGAGCAGTACTTC. Translated, it gives CSVEGGAQGRDEQYF. V and J are TRBV29-1 and TRBJ2-7; possible D gene TRBD2, 6 bases. CDR1 and CDR2 from the germline V gene are SQVTM and ANQGSEA. CDR3 size: 15 residues. V was clipped by 1 base and J by 5 bases, with 18 bases between them.